A single sample is the source of the 3 T cell receptor beta chains below, sequenced in a study of T cell repertoires in cytomegalovirus infection. MiXCR was run by TCRdb on the reads, yielding one entry per CDR3 protein. The sample lists 310,000 or so distinct CDR3 sequences; roughly a tenth were seen once. Sample: PBMCs. These TCRs come from a human donor in good health (CMV status not recorded). Some clones in this sample may be carry-over from other donors' samples.

This clonotype has ten or more counts. This chain links TRBV12-3 or TRBV12-4 with TRBJ2-4; TRBD2 matches at 7 bases. This CDR3 contains 13 residues. V trimming: 6 bases; J trimming: 6 bases; junction bases outside the gene matches: 5. The CDR3 protein is CASSPGGTNIQYF. In DNA form, the CDR3 reads TGTGCCAGCAGCCCCGGGGGGACAAACATTCAGTACTTC.

J is TRBJ1-6 and V is TRBV27; D is undetermined. V was clipped by 2 bases and J by 0 bases, with 11 bases between them. The CDR3 runs to 17 residues. Looked up from germline, CDR1 is MNHEY and CDR2 is SMNVEV (reference sequence). For the CDR3, the DNA is TGTGCCAGCAGTTTAACCTTCTCTAGCTCCTATAATTCACCCCTCCACTTT. Its translation: CASSLTFSSSYNSPLHF.

This chain uses TRBV6-6 with TRBJ1-1; D perhaps matches TRBD1 (5 bases). Looked up from germline, CDR1 is MNHNY and CDR2 is SVGAGI (reference sequence). The ends were cut back, 3 bases at V and 10 bases at J, with 18 bases in the middle. The length of the CDR3 is 14 residues. For the CDR3, the DNA is TGTGCCAGCAGTTATGGCAGGGCGGGGGAACGAGCTTTCTTT. It codes for CASSYGRAGERAFF.